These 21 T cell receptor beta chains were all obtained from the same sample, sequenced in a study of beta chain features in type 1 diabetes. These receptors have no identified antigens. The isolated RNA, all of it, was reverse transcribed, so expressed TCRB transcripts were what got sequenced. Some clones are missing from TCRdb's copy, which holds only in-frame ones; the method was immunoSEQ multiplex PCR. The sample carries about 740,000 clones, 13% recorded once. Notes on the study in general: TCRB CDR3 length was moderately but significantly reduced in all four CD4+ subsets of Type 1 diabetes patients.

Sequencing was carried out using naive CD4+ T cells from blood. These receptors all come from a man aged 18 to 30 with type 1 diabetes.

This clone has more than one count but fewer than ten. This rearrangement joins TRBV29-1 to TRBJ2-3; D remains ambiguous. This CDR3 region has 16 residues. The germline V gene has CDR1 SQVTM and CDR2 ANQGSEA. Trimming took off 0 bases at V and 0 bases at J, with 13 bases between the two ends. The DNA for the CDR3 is TGCAGCGTTGAAGATCTTACAACCGCTAGCACAGATACGCAGTATTTT. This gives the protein CSVEDLTTASTDTQYF.

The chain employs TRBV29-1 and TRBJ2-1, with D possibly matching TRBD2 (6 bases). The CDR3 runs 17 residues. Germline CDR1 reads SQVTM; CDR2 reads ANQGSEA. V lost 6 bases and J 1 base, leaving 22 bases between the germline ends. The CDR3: CSVPLGGGGVSYNEQFF. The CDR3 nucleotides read TGCAGCGTACCACTAGGCGGCGGCGGGGTGTCCTACAATGAGCAGTTCTTC.

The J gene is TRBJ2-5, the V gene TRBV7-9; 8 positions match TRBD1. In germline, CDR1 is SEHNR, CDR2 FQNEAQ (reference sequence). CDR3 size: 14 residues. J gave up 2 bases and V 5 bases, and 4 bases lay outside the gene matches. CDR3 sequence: CASSLGTGQETQYF. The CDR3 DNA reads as TGTGCCAGCAGCCTTGGGACAGGACAAGAGACCCAGTACTTC. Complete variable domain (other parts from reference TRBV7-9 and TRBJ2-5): DTGVSQNPRHKITKRGQNVTFRCDPISEHNRLYWYRQTLGQGPEFLTYFQNEAQLEKSRLLSDRFSAERPKGSFSTLEIQRTEQGDSAMYLCASSLGTGQETQYFGPGTRLLVL.

CDR3: CAWSVPVTDTQYF. CDR3 in DNA: TGTGCCTGGAGTGTACCGGTCACAGATACGCAGTATTTT. The rearrangement links TRBV30 to TRBJ2-3; D is unresolved. V lost 0 bases and J 2 bases, leaving 6 bases between the germline ends. This CDR3 comprises 13 residues. Per germline, CDR1 GTSNPN and CDR2 SVGIG (reference sequence).

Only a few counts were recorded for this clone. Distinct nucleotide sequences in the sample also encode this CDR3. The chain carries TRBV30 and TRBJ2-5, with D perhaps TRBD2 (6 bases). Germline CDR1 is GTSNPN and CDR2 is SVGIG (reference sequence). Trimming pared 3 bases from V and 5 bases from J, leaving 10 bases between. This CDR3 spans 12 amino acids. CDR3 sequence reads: CAWSPSGETQYF. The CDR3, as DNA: TGTGCCTGGAGCCCGAGCGGGGAGACCCAGTACTTC.

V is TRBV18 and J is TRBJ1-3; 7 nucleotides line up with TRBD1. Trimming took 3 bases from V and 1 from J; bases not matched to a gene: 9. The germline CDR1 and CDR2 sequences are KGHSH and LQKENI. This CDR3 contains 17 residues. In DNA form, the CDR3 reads TGTGCCAGCTCACCTAATACAGGGGATTCTTCTGGAAACACCATATATTTT. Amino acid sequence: CASSPNTGDSSGNTIYF.

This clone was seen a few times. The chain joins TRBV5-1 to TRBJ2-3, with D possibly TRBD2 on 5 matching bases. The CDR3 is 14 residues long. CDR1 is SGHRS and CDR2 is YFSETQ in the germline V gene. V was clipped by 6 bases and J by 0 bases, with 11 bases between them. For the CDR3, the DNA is TGCGCCAGCACCCACGAGGGCAGCACAGATACGCAGTATTTT. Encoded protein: CASTHEGSTDTQYF.

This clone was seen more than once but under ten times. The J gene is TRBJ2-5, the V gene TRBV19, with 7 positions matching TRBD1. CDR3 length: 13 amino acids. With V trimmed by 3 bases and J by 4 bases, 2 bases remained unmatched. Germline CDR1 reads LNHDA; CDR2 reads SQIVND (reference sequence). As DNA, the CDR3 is TGTGCCAGTAGTATCAACAGGGGAGAGACCCAGTACTTC. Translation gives CASSINRGETQYF.

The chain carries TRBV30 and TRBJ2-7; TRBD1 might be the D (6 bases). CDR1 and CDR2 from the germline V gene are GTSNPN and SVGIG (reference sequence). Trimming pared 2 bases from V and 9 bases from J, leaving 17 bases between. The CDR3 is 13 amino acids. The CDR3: CAWSTQNRVGQYF. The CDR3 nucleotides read TGTGCCTGGAGTACCCAAAACAGGGTAGGGCAGTACTTC.

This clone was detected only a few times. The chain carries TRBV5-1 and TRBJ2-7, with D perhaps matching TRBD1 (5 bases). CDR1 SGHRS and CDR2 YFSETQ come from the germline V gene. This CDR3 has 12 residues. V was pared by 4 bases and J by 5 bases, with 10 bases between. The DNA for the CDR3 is TGCGCCAGCAGCACGCAGGGAAACGAGCAGTACTTC. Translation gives CASSTQGNEQYF.

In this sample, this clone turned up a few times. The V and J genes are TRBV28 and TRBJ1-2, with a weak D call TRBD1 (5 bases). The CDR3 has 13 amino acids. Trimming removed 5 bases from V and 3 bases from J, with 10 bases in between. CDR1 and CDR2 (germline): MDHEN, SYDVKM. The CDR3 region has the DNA TGTGCCAGCAGTCTGGGGGTGGACTATGGCTACACCTTC. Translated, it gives CASSLGVDYGYTF.

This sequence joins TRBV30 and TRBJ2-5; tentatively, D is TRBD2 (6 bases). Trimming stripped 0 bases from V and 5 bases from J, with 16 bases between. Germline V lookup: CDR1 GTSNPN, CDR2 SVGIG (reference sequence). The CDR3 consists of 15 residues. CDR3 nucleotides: TGTGCCTGGAGTGTACAACGTGGGGGACTGGAGACCCAGTACTTC. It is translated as CAWSVQRGGLETQYF.

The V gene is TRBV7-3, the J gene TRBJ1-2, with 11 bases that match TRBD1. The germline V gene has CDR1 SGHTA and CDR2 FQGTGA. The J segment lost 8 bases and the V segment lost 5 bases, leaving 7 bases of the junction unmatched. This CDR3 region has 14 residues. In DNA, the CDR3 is TGTGCCAGCAGCCCCGGACAGGGGGCGGGGGGCTACACCTTC. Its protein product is CASSPGQGAGGYTF.

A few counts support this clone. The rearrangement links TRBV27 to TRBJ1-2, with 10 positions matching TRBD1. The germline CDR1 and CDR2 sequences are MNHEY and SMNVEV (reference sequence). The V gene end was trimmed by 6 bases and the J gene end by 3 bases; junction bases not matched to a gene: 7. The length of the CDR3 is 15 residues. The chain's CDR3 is CASRASGTGDYGYTF. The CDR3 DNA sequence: TGTGCCAGCAGGGCCTCCGGGACAGGGGACTATGGCTACACCTTC.

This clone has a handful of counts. The CDR3 here is CASALLAGGPNEQFF. Here the CDR3 DNA reads TGCGCCAGCGCCCTACTAGCGGGGGGGCCTAATGAGCAGTTCTTC. The rearrangement joins TRBV10-2 to TRBJ2-1; TRBD2 aligns across 13 bases. The V gene's germline CDR1 is WSHSY and CDR2 SAAADI. Trimming at V came to 8 bases and at J to 7 bases, leaving 8 bases not matched to a gene. There are 15 residues in the CDR3.

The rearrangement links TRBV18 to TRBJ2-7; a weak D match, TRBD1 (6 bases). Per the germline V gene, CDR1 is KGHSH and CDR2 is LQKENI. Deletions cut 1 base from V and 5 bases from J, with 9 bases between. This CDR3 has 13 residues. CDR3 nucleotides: TGTGCCAGCTCACCACTCCCAGGGGACGAGCAGTACTTC. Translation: CASSPLPGDEQYF. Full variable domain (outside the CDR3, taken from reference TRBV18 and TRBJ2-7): NAGVMQNPRHLVRRRGQEARLRCSPMKGHSHVYWYRQLPEEGLKFMVYLQKENIIDESGMPKERFSAEFPKEGPSILRIQQVVRGDSAAYFCASSPLPGDEQYFGPGTRLTVT.

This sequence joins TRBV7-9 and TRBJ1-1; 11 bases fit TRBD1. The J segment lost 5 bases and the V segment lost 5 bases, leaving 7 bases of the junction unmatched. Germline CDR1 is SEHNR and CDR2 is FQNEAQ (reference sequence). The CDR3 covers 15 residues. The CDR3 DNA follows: TGTGCCAGCAGCCGGGACAGGGGGTTGTGGACTGAAGCTTTCTTT. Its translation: CASSRDRGLWTEAFF. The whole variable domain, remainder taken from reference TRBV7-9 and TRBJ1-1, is DTGVSQNPRHKITKRGQNVTFRCDPISEHNRLYWYRQTLGQGPEFLTYFQNEAQLEKSRLLSDRFSAERPKGSFSTLEIQRTEQGDSAMYLCASSRDRGLWTEAFFGQGTRLTVV.

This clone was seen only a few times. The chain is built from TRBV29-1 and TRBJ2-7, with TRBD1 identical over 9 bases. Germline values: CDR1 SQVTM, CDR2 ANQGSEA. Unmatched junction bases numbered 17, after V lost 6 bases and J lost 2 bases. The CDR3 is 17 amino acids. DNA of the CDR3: TGCAGCGTATGCAATTTACCGGGACAGGGACTACCCTACGAGCAGTACTTC. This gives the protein CSVCNLPGQGLPYEQYF.

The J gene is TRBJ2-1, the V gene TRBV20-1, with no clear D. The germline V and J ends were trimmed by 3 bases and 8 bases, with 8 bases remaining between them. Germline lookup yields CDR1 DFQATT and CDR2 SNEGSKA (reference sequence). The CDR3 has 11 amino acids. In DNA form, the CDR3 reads TGCAGTGCTAGTGGTCGTTATGAGCAGTTCTTC. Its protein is CSASGRYEQFF.

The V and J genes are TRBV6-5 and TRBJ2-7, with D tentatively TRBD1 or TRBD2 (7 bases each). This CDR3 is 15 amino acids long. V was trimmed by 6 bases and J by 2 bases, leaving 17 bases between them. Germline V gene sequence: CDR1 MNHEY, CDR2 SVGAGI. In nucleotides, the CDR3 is TGTGCCAGCAGCCCCCAGGGGGGGACCACCTACGAGCAGTACTTC. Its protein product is CASSPQGGTTYEQYF.

CDR3 sequence: CASSLATQSTDTQYF. The CDR3 DNA follows: TGTGCCAGCAGCTTAGCGACCCAAAGCACAGATACGCAGTATTTT. The chain joins TRBV7-8 to TRBJ2-3; D unclear. Germline CDR1 and CDR2: SGHVS and FQNEAQ. This CDR3 comprises 15 residues. V was shortened by 0 bases and J by 0 bases, with 7 bases between the two germline ends.